The entry that follows covers one TCR beta chain sequence. Germline V gene sequence: CDR1 MDHEN, CDR2 SYDVKM. CDR3 length: 20 residues. J gave up 4 bases and V 1 base, and 21 bases lay outside the gene matches. The data originate from a study of blood T cell repertoires in COVID-19. This table comes from immunoSEQ multiplex PCR, and its TCRdb copy is limited to in-frame clones, with some not included. Of more than 300,000 clones in the sample, more than 70% were seen once. This clonotype was obtained from a woman between 50 and 59 years old with acute or convalescent COVID-19. The specimen sequenced was peripheral blood. V usage is TRBV28 and J usage is TRBJ1-2; 7 nucleotides match TRBD1. The CDR3 spells CASSLYTFERGPSDSYGYTF. The CDR3 DNA follows: TGTGCCAGCAGTTTATATACATTCGAAAGGGGGCCTAGTGATAGCTATGGCTACACCTTC.